Listed here are 21 T cell receptor beta chains from one sample, sequenced in a study of CD8+ T cells in alopecia areata. The treatment is: oral pan-JAK inhibitor, 5-10 mg twice daily. Extraction of RNA preceded its reverse transcription into cDNA, which served as the sequencing template. TCRdb's copy holds only in-frame clones and misses some; the assay was immunoSEQ multiplex PCR. The sample consists of 150,000 to 200,000 clones, roughly 60% of them appearing once. Sequencing used CD4+ T cells sorted from blood, obtained at week 24, from a patient treated with tofacitinib. These TCRs come from a human donor with alopecia areata.

This chain joins TRBV10-3 and TRBJ1-2; D perhaps matches TRBD1 (6 bases). Germline V gene sequence: CDR1 ENHRY, CDR2 SYGVKD. Trimming left V 6 bases short and J 8 bases short, with 22 bases between. The CDR3 contains 15 residues. The CDR3 DNA sequence: TGTGCCATCAGGGGGACGACAGGAGGACCGTGGGGCTACACCTTC. This sequence encodes CAIRGTTGGPWGYTF.

The V and J genes are TRBV30 and TRBJ1-5; D gene uncertain. The CDR3 consists of 13 residues. From germline, CDR1 is GTSNPN and CDR2 SVGIG (reference sequence). V dropped 0 bases and J dropped 5 bases, with 8 bases sitting between them. Here the CDR3 reads CAWSVTWDQPQHF. The CDR3 coding sequence is TGTGCCTGGAGTGTTACATGGGATCAGCCCCAGCATTTT. Variable domain in full (rest from reference TRBV30 and TRBJ1-5): SQTIHQWPATLVQPVGSPLSLECTVEGTSNPNLYWYRQAAGRGLQLLFYSVGIGQISSEVPQNLSASRPQDRQFILSSKKLLLSDSGFYLCAWSVTWDQPQHFGDGTRLSIL.

V and J are TRBV29-1 and TRBJ2-3; 8 bases agree with TRBD1. This CDR3 contains 14 residues. V trimming: 6 bases; J trimming: 1 base; junction bases outside the gene matches: 6. The germline V gene encodes CDR1 SQVTM and CDR2 ANQGSEA. The CDR3: CSVALDRGTDTQYF. The CDR3 region has the DNA TGCAGCGTCGCTCTGGACAGGGGCACAGATACGCAGTATTTT.

On this clone: The junction differs from germline at one of its ends, possibly a read error. The chain recombines TRBV29-1 with TRBJ2-1; D perhaps matches TRBD1 (5 bases). The CDR3 totals 13 residues. From germline, CDR1 is SQVTM and CDR2 ANQGSEA. The CDR3 coding sequence is TGCAGCGTTGAAGAGACTGGACATTTTATTCCCCTCTTC. It specifies CSVEETGHFIPLF.

This chain uses TRBV29-1 with TRBJ1-2, with D unclear. CDR1 is SQVTM and CDR2 is ANQGSEA in the germline V gene. V lost 6 bases and J lost 0, with 8 bases in between. The CDR3 loop spans 12 amino acids. The CDR3 DNA follows: TGCAGCGTGGGCCAGGCTAACTATGGCTACACCTTC. Translated, it gives CSVGQANYGYTF.

V usage is TRBV5-1 and J usage is TRBJ1-1; 8 nucleotides line up with TRBD1. There are 16 residues in the CDR3. Trimming cost V 2 bases and J 1 base; bases outside gene matches: 7. Germline values: CDR1 SGHRS, CDR2 YFSETQ. CDR3 coding DNA: TGCGCCAGCAGCTTCCGGGACAGGTGGGAGAACACTGAAGCTTTCTTT. It yields the protein CASSFRDRWENTEAFF. The full variable domain, rest sourced from reference TRBV5-1 and TRBJ1-1, is KAGVTQTPRYLIKTRGQQVTLSCSPISGHRSVSWYQQTPGQGLQFLFEYFSETQRNKGNFPGRFSGRQFSNSRSEMNVSTLELGDSALYLCASSFRDRWENTEAFFGQGTRLTVV.

This clone was counted a few times. V usage is TRBV6-5 and J usage is TRBJ2-3; D unclear. Trimming took off 0 bases at V and 0 bases at J, with 7 bases between the two ends. Germline CDR1 MNHEY, CDR2 SVGAGI. This CDR3 spans 15 amino acids. CDR3 region: CASSYSVTSTDTQYF. The DNA of the CDR3 is TGTGCCAGCAGTTACTCGGTAACTAGCACAGATACGCAGTATTTT.

In this sample, this clone turned up a few times. The chain joins TRBV28 to TRBJ1-1, with D maybe TRBD1 (6 bases). Trimming removed 4 bases at V and 2 bases at J, with 17 bases between. The CDR3 loop spans 16 amino acids. The germline CDR1 and CDR2 sequences are MDHEN and SYDVKM. As DNA, the CDR3 is TGTGCCAGCAGTTCCCCGCCGGGACAAAGAAACACTGAAGCTTTCTTT. Amino acid sequence: CASSSPPGQRNTEAFF.

The J gene is TRBJ1-1, the V gene TRBV29-1; no clear D. Between the trimmed V and J ends, which lost 4 bases and 4 bases, there was a span of 13 bases. Germline lookup yields CDR1 SQVTM and CDR2 ANQGSEA. There are 13 residues in the CDR3. The CDR3 coding sequence is TGCAGCGTTGTTGGGCGGGTCTCCACTGAAGCTTTCTTT. It is translated as CSVVGRVSTEAFF. Full variable domain (outside the CDR3, taken from reference TRBV29-1 and TRBJ1-1): SAVISQKPSRDICQRGTSLTIQCQVDSQVTMMFWYRQQPGQSLTLIATANQGSEATYESGFVIDKFPISRPNLTFSTLTVSNMSPEDSSIYLCSVVGRVSTEAFFGQGTRLTVV.

The chain recombines TRBV11-2 with TRBJ2-7; 10 bases line up with TRBD1. V dropped 1 base and J dropped 3; count of bases not matched to a gene: 6. Looked up from germline, CDR1 is SGHAT and CDR2 is FQNNGV. CDR3 length: 16 residues. Written as DNA, the CDR3 is TGTGCCAGCAGCTTAGGGGCCGGGACAGGGGTCTACGAGCAGTACTTC. The encoded protein is CASSLGAGTGVYEQYF. The variable domain in full, with the rest retrieved from reference TRBV11-2 and TRBJ2-7, is EAGVAQSPRYKIIEKRQSVAFWCNPISGHATLYWYQQILGQGPKLLIQFQNNGVVDDSQLPKDRFSAERLKGVDSTLKIQPAKLEDSAVYLCASSLGAGTGVYEQYFGPGTRLTVT.

This chain joins TRBV4-3 and TRBJ1-1, with D possibly being TRBD1 (6 bases). The V end lost 3 bases, the J end lost 5 bases, and 16 bases lay between the germline ends. Germline V gene lookup returns CDR1 LGHNA and CDR2 YSLEER. The CDR3 spans 15 residues. For the CDR3, the DNA is TGCGCCAGCAGCCATCCCACAGGGAGGAGTACTGAAGCTTTCTTT. Encoded protein: CASSHPTGRSTEAFF.

This clone has a handful of counts. The V call is TRBV6-5, the J call TRBJ1-2; perhaps TRBD1 as D (5 bases). V dropped 2 bases and J dropped 8 bases, with 15 bases sitting between them. The CDR3 extends over 14 amino acids. The germline V gene encodes CDR1 MNHEY and CDR2 SVGAGI. CDR3 bases: TGTGCCAGCAGTTACCTTGGGGGTGCCAACGGCTACACCTTC. This sequence encodes CASSYLGGANGYTF.

The chain has TRBV27 and TRBJ1-4; no firm D call. V lost 4 bases and J 2 bases, leaving 5 bases between the germline ends. The CDR3 covers 13 residues. CDR1 MNHEY and CDR2 SMNVEV come from the germline V gene (reference sequence). The CDR3 here is CASSSWTNEKLFF. In nucleotides, the CDR3 is TGTGCCAGCAGTTCCTGGACTAATGAAAAACTGTTTTTT.

This clone was counted a few times. J is TRBJ1-6 and V is TRBV10-2; 8 positions agree with TRBD1. Germline V gene data show CDR1 as WSHSY and CDR2 as SAAADI. V lost 0 bases, J lost 8 bases, and 9 bases stayed unmatched. The CDR3 covers 17 residues. The CDR3 DNA is TGCGCCAGCAGTGAGTCGGCAATGACAGGGGCCTATTCACCCCTCCACTTT. Amino acids: CASSESAMTGAYSPLHF.

The chain combines TRBV10-3 with TRBJ2-3, with D unclear. The V gene's germline CDR1 is ENHRY and CDR2 SYGVKD. Trimming removed 0 bases from V and 5 bases from J, with 18 bases in between. The CDR3 totals 17 residues. CDR3 residues: CAISESIGRLAEDTQYF. The CDR3 DNA is TGTGCCATCAGTGAGTCTATCGGTCGGTTAGCTGAAGATACGCAGTATTTT.

V gene TRBV14 combines with J gene TRBJ1-2; D gene uncertain. V lost 1 base to trimming and J lost 8 bases, with 17 bases between them. The germline gives CDR1 SGHDN, CDR2 FVKESK. The CDR3 runs to 15 residues. The DNA of the CDR3 is TGTGCCAGCAGCCAAGTTAAAGGAGGGCTTGGAGGCTACACCTTC. Translation: CASSQVKGGLGGYTF.

Remarks on this clone: Within the sample, other DNA sequences also encode this same CDR3. The chain has TRBV30 and TRBJ1-2, with D maybe TRBD1 (5 bases). Trimming stripped 0 bases from V and 0 bases from J, with 5 bases between. The CDR3 length is 13 residues. Germline CDR1 and CDR2: GTSNPN and SVGIG (reference sequence). The CDR3 DNA follows: TGTGCCTGGAGTGTAGGGGCTAACTATGGCTACACCTTC. Translated, it gives CAWSVGANYGYTF.

The rearrangement uses TRBV27 and TRBJ1-2; TRBD1 matches 11 bases. The CDR3 runs to 14 residues. In germline, CDR1 is MNHEY, CDR2 SMNVEV (reference sequence). After removal of 3 bases from V and 8 bases from J, the junction contained 5 bases not matched to a gene. DNA for the CDR3: TGTGCCAGCAGTTTGGGGACAGGGGGTGGAGGCTACACCTTC. Protein sequence: CASSLGTGGGGYTF.

The chain combines TRBV5-1 with TRBJ2-2; either TRBD1 or TRBD2 may fit D (6 bases each). Germline CDR1 SGHRS, CDR2 YFSETQ. Between the trimmed V and J ends, which lost 7 bases and 7 bases, there was a span of 20 bases. The CDR3 runs 15 residues. CDR3 sequence (DNA): TGCGCCAGCTCCCGAACCCCGGGGGCGATCGGGGAGCTGTTTTTT. Translating gives CASSRTPGAIGELFF.

J is TRBJ1-2 and V is TRBV29-1, with D tentatively TRBD1 (5 bases). The CDR3 totals 13 residues. The V end was cut by 4 bases, the J end by 6 bases, with 15 bases between. Germline CDR1 and CDR2: SQVTM and ANQGSEA. CDR3: CSVAVKRDHGYTF. CDR3 DNA: TGCAGCGTTGCTGTTAAAAGGGACCATGGCTACACCTTC.

The gene calls are TRBV7-2 and TRBJ1-2; D possibly corresponds to TRBD1 (5 bases). Trimming removed 5 bases from V and 5 bases from J, with 12 bases in between. This CDR3 has 13 amino acids. Germline V CDR1 and CDR2: SGHTA, FQGNSA. The DNA for the CDR3 is TGTGCCAGCAGCGGGACTGGGGGATATGGCTACACCTTC. Amino acids: CASSGTGGYGYTF.